These 23 T cell receptor beta chains were all obtained from the same sample, sequenced in a study of regulatory T cells in long-lasting Graves disease. Arm-PCR of CDR3 regions with iRepertoire HTBI primers generated TCR beta libraries. TCRdb independently ran MiXCR on the multiplex PCR reads; one entry per CDR3 protein. This table has almost 450,000 distinct CDR3 sequences, approximately 16% appearing once. Time point here: newly diagnosed GD, antithyroid drugs for less than 3 months. PBMCs were the source of the RNA used for TCR sequencing. These same data were also listed under a study on T cells in Graves' hyperthyroidism and ophthalmopathy.

Sequences were derived from peripheral blood mononuclear cells (PBMCs), sampled at new diagnosis, from a patient treated with antithyroid drugs. The receptor source for this set is a woman younger than 45 with Graves disease.

This clonotype was detected many times. V usage is TRBV19 and J usage is TRBJ2-1, with 13 bases matching TRBD2. The V segment lost 5 bases and the J segment 7 bases; nucleotides outside the gene matches: 8. From germline, CDR1 is LNHDA and CDR2 SQIVND (reference sequence). There are 16 residues in the CDR3. The CDR3 region has the DNA TGTGCCAGTAGTGCCCGACTAGCGGGAGGTGGTAATGAGCAGTTCTTC. Translated: CASSARLAGGGNEQFF.

Note on this clonotype: A read error may explain this, as a much larger clone is one base away. The rearrangement links TRBV2 to TRBJ2-1; a possible D gene is TRBD2 (5 bases). This CDR3 has 15 residues. Germline V gene data show CDR1 as SNHLY and CDR2 as FYNNEI. The ends were cut back, 4 bases at V and 4 bases at J, with 14 bases in the middle. The CDR3 DNA is TGTGCCAGCAGTGGCATTAGCTGGACTTACAATGAGCAGTTCTTC. Its translation: CASSGISWTYNEQFF.

This clonotype has a count of ten or more. J is TRBJ2-7 and V is TRBV20-1; weak D call: TRBD2 (5 bases). Trimming cost V 0 bases and J 6 bases, with 12 bases left between them. Germline V CDR1 and CDR2: DFQATT, SNEGSKA (reference sequence). The CDR3 is 13 residues long. CDR3 sequence reads: CSARDGLSGEQYF. In DNA, the CDR3 is TGCAGTGCTAGAGATGGACTGAGTGGCGAGCAGTACTTC.

There are many counts of this clonotype. This chain connects TRBV20-1 to TRBJ2-3; the D is unclear. Germline V gene data show CDR1 as DFQATT and CDR2 as SNEGSKA (reference sequence). The germline V and J ends were trimmed by 5 bases and 0 bases, with 12 bases remaining between them. The CDR3 is 14 amino acids. CDR3 residues: CSAYVASSTDTQYF. The CDR3 bases are TGCAGTGCTTACGTAGCCAGCAGCACAGATACGCAGTATTTT.

This clonotype was detected many times. The chain joins TRBV6-1 to TRBJ2-1; 8 bases line up with TRBD2. Germline-derived CDR1 and CDR2 are MNHNS and SASEGT. Unmatched junction bases numbered 8, after V lost 6 bases and J lost 4 bases. This CDR3 is built from 15 residues. The CDR3 loop is CASRLLAVSYNEQFF. The CDR3 bases are TGTGCCAGCAGACTACTAGCGGTCTCTTACAATGAGCAGTTCTTC.

This clonotype was seen many times. This rearrangement joins TRBV7-9 to TRBJ2-1, with TRBD1 matching over 8 bases. The CDR3 length is 14 residues. Per germline, CDR1 SEHNR and CDR2 FQNEAQ (reference sequence). V lost 5 bases to trimming and J lost 6 bases; unmatched junction nucleotides: 6. The CDR3 loop reads CASSPGQGSNEQFF. DNA for the CDR3: TGTGCCAGCAGCCCTGGACAGGGTAGCAATGAGCAGTTCTTC. Based on the CDR3 plus reference TRBV7-9 and TRBJ2-1, the full variable domain is DTGVSQNPRHKITKRGQNVTFRCDPISEHNRLYWYRQTLGQGPEFLTYFQNEAQLEKSRLLSDRFSAERPKGSFSTLEIQRTEQGDSAMYLCASSPGQGSNEQFFGPGTRLTVL.

Many counts were recorded for this clonotype. The chain recombines TRBV29-1 with TRBJ1-1; D call uncertain. This CDR3 has 13 amino acids. Trimming removed 3 bases from V and 0 bases from J, with 8 bases in between. The V gene's germline CDR1 is SQVTM and CDR2 ANQGSEA. The CDR3: CSVEARMNTEAFF. CDR3 in DNA: TGCAGCGTTGAGGCGCGAATGAACACTGAAGCTTTCTTT.

For this clonotype: This may come from a read error, since a much larger clone is one base off. The CDR3 bases are TGTGCCAGCAGCCTATCGACAGGGAGTGGTTTCTTT. Translating gives CASSLSTGSGFF. The genes are TRBV13 and TRBJ1-1, with 7 bases fitting TRBD1. The CDR3 is 12 residues long. V shed 5 bases, J shed 13 bases, and the junction held 10 bases outside the gene matches. The germline gives CDR1 PRHDT, CDR2 FYEKMQ (reference sequence).

This clonotype showed up just a few times. A far larger clone differs by one base, so this is likely a read error. The chain joins TRBV11-2 to TRBJ2-1; 10 positions agree with TRBD2. The V gene end was trimmed by 5 bases and the J gene end by 10 bases; junction bases not matched to a gene: 17. Per the germline V gene, CDR1 is SGHAT and CDR2 is FQNNGV. The CDR3 runs 17 residues. CDR3 residues: CASSLPAGGLPTYEQFF. CDR3 coding DNA: TGTGCCAGCAGCCTCCCAGCGGGAGGGCTCCCTACCTACGAGCAGTTCTTC.

Ten or more counts support this clonotype. This chain joins TRBV13 and TRBJ2-7; TRBD2 matches 9 bases. CDR3 length equals 15 residues. In germline, CDR1 is PRHDT, CDR2 FYEKMQ (reference sequence). V shed 4 bases, J shed 2 bases, and the junction held 6 bases outside the gene matches. The CDR3 DNA sequence: TGTGCCAGCAGCTCGCAGACTAGCGGTGCCTACGAGCAGTACTTC. The encoded protein is CASSSQTSGAYEQYF.

V gene TRBV7-2 combines with J gene TRBJ2-7; no clear D. This CDR3 region has 12 residues. In germline, CDR1 is SGHTA, CDR2 FQGNSA. V lost 4 bases, J lost 6 bases, and 10 bases lay in between. CDR3: CASSSPEAEQYF. The CDR3 nucleotides read TGTGCCAGCAGCTCTCCCGAGGCCGAGCAGTACTTC.

Many counts were recorded for this clonotype. This chain links TRBV20-1 with TRBJ2-3; D unclear. The CDR3 has 12 amino acids. The germline CDR1 and CDR2 sequences are DFQATT and SNEGSKA (reference sequence). V was clipped by 4 bases and J by 2 bases, with 7 bases between them. The chain's CDR3 is CSAMTLTDTQYF. CDR3 nucleotides: TGCAGTGCTATGACCCTCACAGATACGCAGTATTTT.

This clonotype has a count of ten or more. The CDR3 sequence is CASSLVPLQKETQYF. DNA of the CDR3: TGTGCCAGCAGCTTAGTTCCTTTACAGAAAGAGACCCAGTACTTC. The V and J genes are TRBV7-2 and TRBJ2-5; D gene unclear. Trimming took 1 base from V and 3 from J, leaving 12 bases between them. The germline V gene encodes CDR1 SGHTA and CDR2 FQGNSA. This CDR3 is built from 15 residues.

This clonotype was detected many times. The chain is built from TRBV30 and TRBJ1-1, with a tentative D call TRBD1 (6 bases). CDR3 length: 12 residues. CDR1 and CDR2 (germline): GTSNPN, SVGIG (reference sequence). Trimming pared 8 bases from V and 1 base from J, leaving 11 bases between. DNA for the CDR3: TGTGCCAGGGACATCGAGAACACTGAAGCTTTCTTT. Its translation: CARDIENTEAFF.

This clonotype appeared many times. The chain uses TRBV10-3 and TRBJ1-2; possible D gene TRBD1, 6 bases. Looked up from germline, CDR1 is ENHRY and CDR2 is SYGVKD. The CDR3 covers 13 residues. V lost 6 bases to trimming and J lost 6 bases, with 14 bases between them. The DNA of the CDR3 is TGTGCCATCAGCCCCGGACAGAGAGATGGCTACACCTTC. Protein sequence: CAISPGQRDGYTF.

Ten or more counts support this clonotype. The genes are TRBV20-1 and TRBJ2-1; TRBD2 aligns across 9 bases. Germline loops: CDR1 DFQATT, CDR2 SNEGSKA (reference sequence). J was trimmed by 4 bases and V by 0 bases; bases with no gene match: 7. This CDR3 comprises 16 residues. The CDR3 DNA sequence: TGCAGTGCTAGAGATCGGCTAGCGGGGCTATACAATGAGCAGTTCTTC. This codes for CSARDRLAGLYNEQFF.

This clonotype was seen repeatedly, ten times or more. V gene TRBV7-3 combines with J gene TRBJ2-1, with D uncertain. V lost 0 bases and J lost 8, with 14 bases in between. The CDR3 covers 15 residues. Germline values: CDR1 SGHTA, CDR2 FQGTGA. The CDR3 DNA sequence: TGTGCCAGCAGCTTAACGTCCCGAGGTCGGGATGAGCAGTTCTTC. Translated: CASSLTSRGRDEQFF. Complete variable domain (other parts from reference TRBV7-3 and TRBJ2-1): GAGVSQTPSNKVTEKGKYVELRCDPISGHTALYWYRQSLGQGPEFLIYFQGTGAADDSGLPNDRFFAVRPEGSVSTLKIQRTERGDSAVYLCASSLTSRGRDEQFFGPGTRLTVL.

The V call is TRBV7-9, the J call TRBJ2-7; TRBD1 matches 9 bases. Germline V gene sequence: CDR1 SEHNR, CDR2 FQNEAQ (reference sequence). J was trimmed by 2 bases and V by 4 bases; bases with no gene match: 6. This CDR3 contains 15 residues. The CDR3 DNA sequence: TGTGCCAGCAGCTCCGGGACAGGGAAAGCCTACGAGCAGTACTTC. Translation gives CASSSGTGKAYEQYF.

This clonotype was seen repeatedly, ten times or more. A read error may produce the germline difference seen at one junction end. V usage is TRBV28 and J usage is TRBJ2-7; D unclear. Germline values: CDR1 MDHEN, CDR2 SYDVKM. This CDR3 has 12 amino acids. The CDR3 nucleotides are TGTGCCAGCAATTTATTGCGAGCCGAGCAGTACTTC. Translating it yields CASNLLRAEQYF.

A note on this clonotype: A much larger clone lies a single base off, so this may be a read error. V gene TRBV12-3 or TRBV12-4 combines with J gene TRBJ2-7; D is unclear. This CDR3 comprises 11 residues. V was cut by 6 bases and J by 8 bases, with 11 bases left in between. The CDR3 nucleotides are TGTGCCAGCAGCGCAGGAAGGCAGCAGTACTTC. As protein: CASSAGRQQYF.

V is TRBV5-1 and J is TRBJ1-2, with TRBD1 as a possible D gene (5 bases). Deletions cut 8 bases from V and 2 bases from J, with 10 bases between. Per germline, CDR1 SGHRS and CDR2 YFSETQ. CDR3 length: 12 amino acids. CDR3 nucleotides: TGCGCCAGTCAGGGAATCAACTATGGCTACACCTTC. Its translation is CASQGINYGYTF.

A note on this clonotype: Given a much more abundant clone one base away, this may be a read error. The chain recombines TRBV12-5 with TRBJ1-1; D remains ambiguous. This CDR3 region has 12 residues. CDR1 and CDR2 (germline): LGHNT, FRNRAP. CDR3 region: CVSSPDLRQAFF. The CDR3 DNA reads as TGTGTTAGTTCACCCGACCTGCGACAAGCTTTCTTT.

This chain links TRBV7-9 with TRBJ2-1, with D tentatively TRBD1 or TRBD2 (5 bases each). The CDR3 runs 15 residues. From germline, CDR1 is SEHNR and CDR2 FQNEAQ (reference sequence). V was trimmed by 3 bases and J by 0 bases, leaving 9 bases between them. The CDR3 spells CASSFTGTSYNEQFF. In nucleotides, the CDR3 is TGTGCCAGCAGCTTCACCGGGACCTCCTACAATGAGCAGTTCTTC.